A single sample gave rise to the 18 T cell receptor beta chains below, sequenced in a study of blood T cell repertoires in COVID-19. Using immunoSEQ multiplex PCR, the repertoire was profiled, and TCRdb retains in-frame clones only, with some absent. This table has some 95,000 clones, 75% to 85% appearing once. Sequenced: peripheral blood. These receptors originate from a man between 65 and 85 years old with acute or convalescent COVID-19.

The table lists this clone with a count of one. The rearrangement links TRBV2 to TRBJ2-5, with a weak D call TRBD1 (6 bases). Germline assignment: CDR1 SNHLY and CDR2 FYNNEI. V was pared by 5 bases and J by 5 bases, with 15 bases between. The CDR3 contains 14 residues. The CDR3: CASSSKQGSETQYF. The CDR3 region has the DNA TGTGCCAGCAGTTCCAAACAGGGAAGTGAGACCCAGTACTTC.

The V gene is TRBV14, the J gene TRBJ1-2; D gene ambiguous. The germline V gene encodes CDR1 SGHDN and CDR2 FVKESK. V was clipped by 1 base and J by 4 bases, with 13 bases between them. The CDR3 spans 15 residues. CDR3 protein: CASSQGLLGLYGYTF. CDR3 bases: TGTGCCAGCAGCCAAGGCCTCTTGGGCCTCTATGGCTACACCTTC.

Many counts were recorded for this clone. The chain employs TRBV21-1 and TRBJ2-1; TRBD2 is the table's D call and was not checked against the DNA. TRBV21-1 is marked as a pseudogene. The length of the CDR3 is 12 residues. CDR3 nucleotide sequence: TGTGCCAGCAGCCCACGACGGCCAGGAGGGTTCTTC. It is translated as CASSPRRPGGFF.

This chain joins TRBV5-1 and TRBJ1-2, with 9 bases that match TRBD1. The junction had 9 bases not matched to a gene; V was cut back by 3 bases and J by 6 bases. From germline, CDR1 is SGHRS and CDR2 YFSETQ. The length of the CDR3 is 15 residues. The DNA of the CDR3 is TGCGCCAGCAGCTGGGGGGACAGGGTGGAAGATGGCTACACCTTC. Translated, it gives CASSWGDRVEDGYTF.

The genes are TRBV19 and TRBJ2-4; D perhaps matches TRBD2 (6 bases). The CDR3 length is 16 residues. Germline V lookup: CDR1 LNHDA, CDR2 SQIVND (reference sequence). V dropped 5 bases and J dropped 3 bases, with 17 bases sitting between them. The CDR3 bases are TGTGCCAGTAGTCCCCAGGTTGGCGGGGTCAAAAACATTCAGTACTTC. Protein sequence: CASSPQVGGVKNIQYF.

The chain links TRBV5-1 to TRBJ2-7; 9 nucleotides match TRBD1. The V gene end was trimmed by 3 bases and the J gene end by 5 bases; junction bases not matched to a gene: 9. CDR1 and CDR2 from the germline V gene are SGHRS and YFSETQ. This CDR3 has 15 amino acids. This chain's CDR3 is CASSWRDRVVDEQYF. DNA for the CDR3: TGCGCCAGCAGCTGGAGGGACAGGGTAGTCGACGAGCAGTACTTC.

The chain joins TRBV19 to TRBJ2-1; TRBD1 aligns across 7 bases. The germline V gene has CDR1 LNHDA and CDR2 SQIVND (reference sequence). The J segment lost 15 bases and the V segment lost 6 bases, leaving 5 bases of the junction unmatched. The CDR3 sequence is 10 residues long. The CDR3 region has the DNA TGTGCCAGTAGGATGGGACAGTGGTTCTTC. It is translated as CASRMGQWFF.

The V call is TRBV19, the J call TRBJ1-1; D gene uncertain. V was pared by 8 bases and J by 1 base, with 14 bases between. Looked up from germline, CDR1 is LNHDA and CDR2 is SQIVND (reference sequence). The CDR3 is 14 residues long. The CDR3: CASWEGRQNTEAFF. The CDR3 DNA sequence: TGTGCCAGTTGGGAGGGCAGACAGAACACTGAAGCTTTCTTT.

The chain is built from TRBV7-2 and TRBJ1-5; a weak D match, TRBD1 (5 bases). This CDR3 spans 13 amino acids. Trimming removed 3 bases at V and 4 bases at J, with 7 bases between. Germline V lookup: CDR1 SGHTA, CDR2 FQGNSA. The DNA for the CDR3 is TGTGCCAGCAGCTTCGACAGAAATCAGCCCCAGCATTTT. Encoded protein: CASSFDRNQPQHF.

This chain connects TRBV7-3 to TRBJ2-3; 8 bases align to TRBD2. Germline trimming cut 6 bases from V and 5 bases from J; bases unmatched to any gene: 10. CDR3 length: 15 residues. Germline CDR1 and CDR2: SGHTA and FQGTGA. The CDR3: CASSPRGLAGDTQYF. The CDR3 DNA reads TGTGCCAGCAGTCCCCGGGGGCTAGCGGGAGATACGCAGTATTTT.

The chain carries TRBV28 and TRBJ1-2, with D hard to call. This CDR3 contains 11 residues. V lost 3 bases and J 4 bases, leaving 3 bases between the germline ends. Germline V gives CDR1 MDHEN, CDR2 SYDVKM. The CDR3 here is CASSFIYGYTF. In DNA form, the CDR3 reads TGTGCCAGCAGTTTCATCTATGGCTACACCTTC.

V gene TRBV5-1 combines with J gene TRBJ2-2; 7 positions agree with TRBD1. Germline-derived CDR1 and CDR2 are SGHRS and YFSETQ. The length of the CDR3 is 15 residues. After removal of 3 bases from V and 4 bases from J, the junction contained 6 bases not matched to a gene. CDR3: CASSSAQGVTGELFF. CDR3 DNA sequence: TGCGCCAGCAGCTCGGCCCAGGGGGTCACCGGGGAGCTGTTTTTT.

The chain links TRBV28 to TRBJ2-7, with 7 bases lining up with TRBD1. Germline V lookup: CDR1 MDHEN, CDR2 SYDVKM. Unmatched junction bases numbered 5, after V lost 3 bases and J lost 6 bases. The CDR3 runs 13 residues. As DNA, the CDR3 is TGTGCCAGCAGTTTTCAGGCAGGGGGCGAGCAGTACTTC. Its protein is CASSFQAGGEQYF.

This rearrangement joins TRBV5-8 to TRBJ1-3; D gene unclear. The germline V gene encodes CDR1 SGHTS and CDR2 YDEGEE. This CDR3 is 15 amino acids long. Trimming took 0 bases from V and 1 from J, leaving 8 bases between them. CDR3 sequence: CASSLGATSGNTIYF. CDR3 coding DNA: TGTGCCAGCAGCTTGGGGGCGACATCTGGAAACACCATATATTTT.

This rearrangement joins TRBV19 to TRBJ2-1; possibly TRBD1 for D (5 bases). Germline values: CDR1 LNHDA, CDR2 SQIVND (reference sequence). The CDR3 has 13 amino acids. V was trimmed by 3 bases and J by 8 bases, leaving 11 bases between them. CDR3 in amino acids: CASSMGRAYEQFF. The CDR3, as DNA: TGTGCCAGTAGTATGGGGCGAGCCTATGAGCAGTTCTTC.

This clone was picked up one time. The rearrangement joins TRBV7-8 to TRBJ2-3, with TRBD2 matching 10 bases. The germline gives CDR1 SGHVS, CDR2 FQNEAQ. The V and J ends lost 3 bases and 4 bases, in that order; junction bases with no gene match: 10. The CDR3 totals 17 residues. The CDR3 nucleotides read TGTGCCAGCAGCTTCCGCGTAGCGGGAGGAGGGGCAGATACGCAGTATTTT. It translates to CASSFRVAGGGADTQYF.

This clone was seen many times. The CDR3 DNA reads as TGCAGCGTTGAAGAGGGACTGAAGTTCAATGAGCAGTTCTTC. Amino acids: CSVEEGLKFNEQFF. V usage is TRBV29-1 and J usage is TRBJ2-1, with a tentative D call TRBD2 (6 bases). This CDR3 has 14 amino acids. Germline CDR1 SQVTM, CDR2 ANQGSEA. V lost 0 bases to trimming and J lost 6 bases, with 12 bases between them.

The rearrangement uses TRBV5-1 and TRBJ1-2; 9 nucleotides agree with TRBD1. The V and J ends lost 4 bases and 7 bases, in that order; junction bases with no gene match: 5. The CDR3 totals 13 residues. Germline V gene lookup returns CDR1 SGHRS and CDR2 YFSETQ. The CDR3 DNA follows: TGCGCCAGCAGCCCAGGACAGGGGCCTGGCTACACCTTC. Translation gives CASSPGQGPGYTF.